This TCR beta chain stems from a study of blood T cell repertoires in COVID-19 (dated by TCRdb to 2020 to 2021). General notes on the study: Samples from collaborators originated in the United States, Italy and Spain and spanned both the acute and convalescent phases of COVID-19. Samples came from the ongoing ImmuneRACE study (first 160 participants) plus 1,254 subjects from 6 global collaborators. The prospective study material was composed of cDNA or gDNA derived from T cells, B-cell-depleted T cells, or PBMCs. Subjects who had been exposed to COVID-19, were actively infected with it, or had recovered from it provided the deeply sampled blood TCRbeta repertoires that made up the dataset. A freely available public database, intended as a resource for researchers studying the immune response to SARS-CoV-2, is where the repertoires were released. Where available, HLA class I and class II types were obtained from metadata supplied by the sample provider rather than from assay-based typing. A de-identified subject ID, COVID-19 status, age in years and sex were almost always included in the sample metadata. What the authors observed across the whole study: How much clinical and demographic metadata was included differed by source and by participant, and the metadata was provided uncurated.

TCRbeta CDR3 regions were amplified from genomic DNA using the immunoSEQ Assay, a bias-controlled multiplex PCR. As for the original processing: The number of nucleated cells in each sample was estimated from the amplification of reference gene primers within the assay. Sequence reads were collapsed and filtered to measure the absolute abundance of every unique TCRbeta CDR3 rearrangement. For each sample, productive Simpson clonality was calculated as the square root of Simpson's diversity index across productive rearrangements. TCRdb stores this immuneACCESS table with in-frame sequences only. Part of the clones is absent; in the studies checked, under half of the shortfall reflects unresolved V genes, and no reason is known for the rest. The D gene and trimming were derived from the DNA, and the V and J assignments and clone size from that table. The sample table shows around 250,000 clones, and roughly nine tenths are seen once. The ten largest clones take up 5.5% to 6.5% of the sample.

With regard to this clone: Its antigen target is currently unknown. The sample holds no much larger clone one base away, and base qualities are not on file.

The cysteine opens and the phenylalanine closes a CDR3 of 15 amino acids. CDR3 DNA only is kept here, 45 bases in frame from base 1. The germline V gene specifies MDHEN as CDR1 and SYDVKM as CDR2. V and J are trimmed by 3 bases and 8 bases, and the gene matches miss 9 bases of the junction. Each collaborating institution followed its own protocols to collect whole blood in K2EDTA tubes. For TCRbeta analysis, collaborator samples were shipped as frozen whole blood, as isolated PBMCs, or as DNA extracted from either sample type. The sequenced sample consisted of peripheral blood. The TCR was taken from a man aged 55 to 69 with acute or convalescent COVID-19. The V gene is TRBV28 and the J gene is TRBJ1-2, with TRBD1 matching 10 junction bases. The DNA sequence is TGTGCCAGCAGTTTTTCTATGGGGACAGGGGTAGGCTACACCTTC. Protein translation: CASSFSMGTGVGYTF.